This is a list of T cell receptor beta chains from one sample in a study of follicular helper T cells after annual influenza vaccination. Method: immunoSEQ multiplex PCR; TCRdb's copy keeps in-frame clones and lacks some. The table records roughly 9,300 clones, approximately 81% of them present only once. Sample: CXCR5+ CD38- circulating T follicular helper cells from blood, taken 7 days after influenza vaccination. The receptors come from an adult who received the influenza vaccine. CDR3s include the opening cysteine and the closing phenylalanine or tryptophan. Each record gives: V gene, clone size, D gene, J gene, CDR3 DNA, CDR3 protein. A D gene is named only where the DNA matches it firmly. The listing skips clone size in some rows; elsewhere it reads once, few, many or a size class.

V: TRBV11-2
size: .
D: .
J: TRBJ2-4
DNA: TGTGCCAGCAGCTTAGTCGCTTGGGGACAAAACATTCAGTACTTC
CDR3: CASSLVAWGQNIQYF

V: TRBV27
size: .
D: TRBD2
J: TRBJ2-3
DNA: TGTGCCAGCAGTCTGGGGGGGGTCCTGACAGATACGCAGTATTTT
CDR3: CASSLGGVLTDTQYF

V: TRBV6-4
size: .
D: TRBD1
J: TRBJ1-6
DNA: TGTGCCAGCAGTGATCCGGGACAGGGGGCAGGCTCCTATAATTCACCCCTCCACTTT
CDR3: CASSDPGQGAGSYNSPLHF

V: TRBV5-6
size: once
D: .
J: TRBJ2-3
DNA: TGTGCCAGCAGCTTGGCCCGTGGACGCGGCACAGATACGCAGTATTTT
CDR3: CASSLARGRGTDTQYF

V: TRBV7-2
size: .
D: .
J: TRBJ1-1
DNA: TGTGCCAGCAGATGGGGGGGAGGCACTGAAGCTTTCTTT
CDR3: CASRWGGGTEAFF

V: TRBV6-5
size: few
D: .
J: TRBJ1-2
DNA: TGTGCCAGCAGCCGACGACAGCTTAACTATGGCTACACCTTC
CDR3: CASSRRQLNYGYTF

V: TRBV7-2
size: few
D: TRBD1
J: TRBJ1-3
DNA: TGTGCCAGCAGCTCCCAGGGGGCGGCTGGAAACACCATATATTTT
CDR3: CASSSQGAAGNTIYF

V: TRBV28
size: .
D: TRBD2
J: TRBJ2-1
DNA: TGTGCCAGCAGTTTCGGGGGGGACTCCTACAATGAGCAGTTCTTC
CDR3: CASSFGGDSYNEQFF

V: TRBV27
size: few
D: .
J: TRBJ1-1
DNA: TGTGCCAGCAGTTCCAGGGAATGGAACACTGAAGCTTTCTTT
CDR3: CASSSREWNTEAFF

V: TRBV18
size: .
D: .
J: TRBJ1-6
DNA: TGTGCCAGCTCACCAAGCCGGGACAAGGATTCACCCCTCCACTTT
CDR3: CASSPSRDKDSPLHF

V: TRBV27
size: .
D: TRBD1
J: TRBJ1-1
DNA: TGTGCCAGCAGTACCCAGGGGGCCGGGAACACTGAAGCTTTCTTT
CDR3: CASSTQGAGNTEAFF